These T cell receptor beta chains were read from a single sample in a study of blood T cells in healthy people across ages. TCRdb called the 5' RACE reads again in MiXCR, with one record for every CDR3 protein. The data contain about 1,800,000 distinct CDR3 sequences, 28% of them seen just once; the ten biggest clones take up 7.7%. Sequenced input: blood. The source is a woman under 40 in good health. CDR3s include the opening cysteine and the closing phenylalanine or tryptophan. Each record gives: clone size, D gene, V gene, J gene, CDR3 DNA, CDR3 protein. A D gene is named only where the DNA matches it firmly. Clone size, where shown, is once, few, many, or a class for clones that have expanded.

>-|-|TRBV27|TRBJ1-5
TGTGCCAGCGGCCTGGGGGGGAGCAATCAGCCCCAGCATTTT
CASGLGGSNQPQHF
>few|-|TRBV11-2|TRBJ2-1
TGTGCCAGCAGCTTAGATCGCCCAGGGTCACCCTCGAATGAGCAGTTCTTC
CASSLDRPGSPSNEQFF
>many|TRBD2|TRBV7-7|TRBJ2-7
TGTGCCAGCAGCTTCGTGAGCGGGAGCCGGTACGAGCAGTACTTC
CASSFVSGSRYEQYF
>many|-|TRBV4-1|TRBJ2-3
TGCGCCAGCAGCCAAGTGGCGGGGACCACAGATACGCAGTATTTT
CASSQVAGTTDTQYF
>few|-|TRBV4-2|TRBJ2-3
TGTGCCAGCAGCCAAGGGGCGGGGCGAACCACAGATACGCAGTATTTT
CASSQGAGRTTDTQYF
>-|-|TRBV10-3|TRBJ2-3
TGTGCCATCAGTGAGGGACAAGATACGCAGTATTTT
CAISEGQDTQYF
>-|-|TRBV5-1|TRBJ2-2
TGCGCCAGCAGCTCCATAGGGGAGAACGGGGAGCTGTTTTTT
CASSSIGENGELFF
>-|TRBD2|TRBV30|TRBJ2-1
TGTGCCTGGAGACCCGAGACTAGCGGGAGTTACAATGAGCAGTTCTTC
CAWRPETSGSYNEQFF
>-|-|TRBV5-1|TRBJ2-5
TGCGCCAGCAGCTTTGAGCCCTGGGAGACCCAGTACTTC
CASSFEPWETQYF
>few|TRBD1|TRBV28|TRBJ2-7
TGTGCCAGCAGTAGCGGGACAGGGAATATATACGAGCAGTACTTC
CASSSGTGNIYEQYF
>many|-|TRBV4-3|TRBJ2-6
TGCGCCAGCAGCCAAGAAGGCCACTCTGGGGCCAACGTCCTGACTTTC
CASSQEGHSGANVLTF
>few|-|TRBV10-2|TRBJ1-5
TGCGCCAGCAGTGACTTCGTAGGGGCGCAGCCCCAGCATTTT
CASSDFVGAQPQHF
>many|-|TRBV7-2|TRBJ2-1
TGTGCCAGCAGCTTAGCCTGGCAGTCCGGATACAATGAGCAGTTCTTC
CASSLAWQSGYNEQFF
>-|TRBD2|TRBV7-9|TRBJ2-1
TGTGCCAGCAGCCTAACGGGACTAGCGGGGAATCTTGGGAATGAGCAGTTCTTC
CASSLTGLAGNLGNEQFF
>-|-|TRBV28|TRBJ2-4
TGTGCCAGCAGTTTCACTGGGGGGCCCAAAAACATTCAGTACTTC
CASSFTGGPKNIQYF
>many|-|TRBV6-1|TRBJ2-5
TGTGCCAGCGCCGGACACCACCCACAAGAGACCCAGTACTTC
CASAGHHPQETQYF
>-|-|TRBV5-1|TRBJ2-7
TGCGCCAGCAGCTACGGACGGGGAGATGACTACGAGCAGTACTTC
CASSYGRGDDYEQYF
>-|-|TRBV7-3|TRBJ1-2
TGTGCCAGCAGCCCACAAAGGGTTGGGGGCGGAACCTATGGCTACACCTTC
CASSPQRVGGGTYGYTF
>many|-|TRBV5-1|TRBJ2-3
TGCGCCAGCACTCCGGGACTGAGCACAGATACGCAGTATTTT
CASTPGLSTDTQYF
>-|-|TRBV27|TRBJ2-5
TGTGCCAGCAGTTTTTGGGATCAAGAGACCCAGTACTTC
CASSFWDQETQYF
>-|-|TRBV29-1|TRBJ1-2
TGCAGCGTTGATTACGGCTACATCTTC
CSVDYGYIF
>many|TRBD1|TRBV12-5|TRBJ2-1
TGTGCTAGTGACCAAGGGACAGGGTCCATCGATGAGCAGTTCTTC
CASDQGTGSIDEQFF
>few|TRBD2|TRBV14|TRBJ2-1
TGTGCCACCCGAATGGCGGGGACTACCAATGAGCAGTTCTTC
CATRMAGTTNEQFF
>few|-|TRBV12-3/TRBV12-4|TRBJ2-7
TGTGCCAGCAGTTTAGGCCAATGGGGGGACTACGAGCAGTACTTC
CASSLGQWGDYEQYF
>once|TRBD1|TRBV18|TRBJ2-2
TGTGCCAGCTCACTTCTAGGGGGCGCGGACACCGGGGAGCTGTTTTTT
CASSLLGGADTGELFF
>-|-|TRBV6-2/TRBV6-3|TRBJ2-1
TGTGCCAGCAGTTACTCTGGTCCGGGCCGCTCCTACAATGAGCAGTTCTTC
CASSYSGPGRSYNEQFF
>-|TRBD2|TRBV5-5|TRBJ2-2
TGTGCCAGCAGCGAGGGACTAGCGGGAGTCACCGGGGAGCTGTTTTTT
CASSEGLAGVTGELFF
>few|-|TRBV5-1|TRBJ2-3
TGCGCCAGCAGCCCGAGCGCCAAAGCGGATACGCAGTATTTT
CASSPSAKADTQYF